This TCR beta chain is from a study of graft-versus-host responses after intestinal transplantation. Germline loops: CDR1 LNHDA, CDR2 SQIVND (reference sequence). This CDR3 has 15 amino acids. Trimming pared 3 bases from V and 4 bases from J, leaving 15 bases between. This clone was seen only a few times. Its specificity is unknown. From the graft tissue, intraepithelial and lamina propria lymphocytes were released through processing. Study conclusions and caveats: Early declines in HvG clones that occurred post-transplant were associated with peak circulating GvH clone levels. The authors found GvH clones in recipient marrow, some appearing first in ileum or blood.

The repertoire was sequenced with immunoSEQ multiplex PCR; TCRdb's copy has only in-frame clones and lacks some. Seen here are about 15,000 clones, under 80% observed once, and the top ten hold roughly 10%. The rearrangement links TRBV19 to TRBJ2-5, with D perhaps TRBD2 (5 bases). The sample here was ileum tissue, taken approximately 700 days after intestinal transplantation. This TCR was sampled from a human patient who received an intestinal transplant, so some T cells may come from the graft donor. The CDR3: CASSIGSGVAETQYF. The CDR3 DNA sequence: TGTGCCAGTAGTATTGGCTCCGGGGTGGCAGAGACCCAGTACTTC. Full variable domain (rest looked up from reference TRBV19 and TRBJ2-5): DGGITQSPKYLFRKEGQNVTLSCEQNLNHDAMYWYRQDPGQGLRLIYYSQIVNDFQKGDIAEGYSVSREKKESFPLTVTSAQKNPTAFYLCASSIGSGVAETQYFGPGTRLLVL.